This T cell receptor beta chain is drawn from a study of metastatic and nonmetastatic thyroid tumors. Study information: Blood and tumor or nodule tissue repertoires from malignant and benign thyroid patients were compared. Study-wide results and caveats: Across blood and tumor, TCR beta diversity in malignant thyroid tumors was reportedly significantly higher than in benign nodules.

This clone is judged medium-sized. Its antigen is unknown. Thyroid surgery was preceded by no treatment in any patient. CDR3 size: 16 residues. Germline V gives CDR1 SGHRS, CDR2 YFSETQ. The trim removed 3 bases at V and 5 bases at J, leaving 7 bases unmatched. In the original workflow: In papillary thyroid cancer, a distant-metastasis classifier was built using CDR3 differences across clinicopathological groups. TCRdb re-clonotyped the PCR reads via MiXCR. Here the V and J calls rest on TCRdb's processing, not on the authors' analysis. Of 7,700 or so clones in the sample, about 33% were seen once. Sequences were obtained from tumor tissue. This TCR came from a female donor with papillary thyroid cancer or a benign thyroid nodule (not recorded which). Some clones in this sample may be carry-over from other donors' samples. The J gene is TRBJ2-1, the V gene TRBV5-1; 11 bases map to TRBD2. The CDR3 DNA follows: TGCGCCAGCAGCTCCCGGCTAGCGGGAGGTAACAATGAGCAGTTCTTC. Translated: CASSSRLAGGNNEQFF. The full variable domain, completed using reference TRBV5-1 and TRBJ2-1, is KAGVTQTPRYLIKTRGQQVTLSCSPISGHRSVSWYQQTPGQGLQFLFEYFSETQRNKGNFPGRFSGRQFSNSRSEMNVSTLELGDSALYLCASSSRLAGGNNEQFFGPGTRLTVL.